Detailed here is one TCR beta chain. The antigen it recognizes is unknown. Base qualities are not provided; no much larger clone lies one nucleotide away. In Seattle, one collaborating source enrolled patients while the infection was active and tracked those patients longitudinally over the course of disease. Collaborating institutions collected whole blood in K2EDTA tubes following their own protocols. For TCRbeta analysis, collaborator samples were shipped as frozen whole blood, as isolated PBMCs, or as DNA extracted from either sample type. The record originates from a study of blood T cell repertoires in COVID-19 (dated by TCRdb to about 2020). With respect to the entire study: Samples from collaborators originated in the United States, Italy and Spain and spanned both the acute and convalescent phases of COVID-19. A freely available public database, intended as a resource for researchers studying the immune response to SARS-CoV-2, is where the repertoires were released. A de-identified subject ID, COVID-19 status, age in years and sex were almost always included in the sample metadata. Deeply sampled blood TCRbeta repertoires from subjects exposed to, actively infected with, or recovered from COVID-19 were included in the dataset. Where available, HLA class I and class II types were obtained from metadata supplied by the sample provider rather than from assay-based typing. Samples were obtained from the ongoing ImmuneRACE study (first 160 participants) and from some 1,200 subjects provided by 6 global collaborators. The prospective study material was composed of cDNA or gDNA derived from T cells, B-cell-depleted T cells, or PBMCs. On the study overall, not on this receptor specifically: How much clinical and demographic metadata was included differed by source and by participant, and the metadata was provided uncurated.

The immunoSEQ Assay, a bias-controlled multiplex PCR, was used to amplify TCRbeta CDR3 regions from genomic DNA. The published analysis was carried out like this. Nucleated cell counts per sample were estimated from amplification of reference gene primers within the assay. To quantify the absolute abundance of each unique TCRbeta CDR3 rearrangement, sequence reads were collapsed and filtered. For each sample, productive Simpson clonality was calculated as the square root of Simpson's diversity index over productive rearrangements. TCRdb re-hosts the immuneACCESS table, in-frame sequences only. Its copies lack some clones; in the studies checked, an unresolved V gene accounts for under half of them, and the cause for the rest is not known. That table supplies the V and J calls and clone size; D and trimming were determined from the DNA. The sample table shows around 480,000 clones, and around 88% are seen once. The ten largest clones add up to 10% to 15% of the sample.

Sequencing input: peripheral blood. The clonotype comes from a woman in her 50s with COVID-19, enrolled during active disease.

In nucleotides, the sequence is TGTGCCAGCAAGTCGCTTTACGTAGGGGCTGGGGCCAACGTCCTGACTTTC. This is translated as CASKSLYVGAGANVLTF. This sequence uses TRBV2 and TRBJ2-6, with TRBD1 perhaps the D gene, on 5 matching bases. From its cysteine to its phenylalanine, the CDR3 spans 17 amino acids. Only CDR3 DNA is held: 51 bases, read in frame from base 1. CDR1 SNHLY and CDR2 FYNNEI were looked up in the germline V gene. The junction carries 18 bases between V and J, which are trimmed by 7 bases and 2 bases respectively.